The 2 T cell receptor beta chains given below trace back to one sample, sequenced in a study of T cells in narcolepsy. Clones were sequenced by immunoSEQ multiplex PCR, and TCRdb holds only the in-frame ones, with some missing. The sample yields tens of thousands of clones, over 80% seen once. Sequenced material: CD45RA- memory CD4+ T cells from PBMCs. These receptors were obtained from a human donor with narcolepsy.

V is TRBV7-9 and J is TRBJ1-2, with a tentative D call TRBD1 (5 bases). Trimming pared 5 bases from V and 2 bases from J, leaving 15 bases between. Germline assignment: CDR1 SEHNR and CDR2 FQNEAQ (reference sequence). This CDR3 comprises 15 residues. In nucleotides, the CDR3 is TGTGCCAGCAGCCCAGATGGGGGAACCAACTATGGCTACACCTTC. Residues: CASSPDGGTNYGYTF.

The chain has TRBV5-6 and TRBJ1-4; 9 bases are shared with TRBD1. The CDR3 extends over 16 amino acids. The junction had 4 bases not matched to a gene; V was cut back by 4 bases and J by 0 bases. CDR1 SGHDT and CDR2 YYEEEE come from the germline V gene. The CDR3: CASSPDRGATNEKLFF. In nucleotides, the CDR3 is TGTGCCAGCAGCCCGGACAGGGGTGCAACTAATGAAAAACTGTTTTTT. The variable domain in full, with the rest retrieved from reference TRBV5-6 and TRBJ1-4, is DAGVTQSPTHLIKTRGQQVTLRCSPKSGHDTVSWYQQALGQGPQFIFQYYEEEERQRGNFPDRFSGHQFPNYSSELNVNALLLGDSALYLCASSPDRGATNEKLFFGSGTQLSVL.